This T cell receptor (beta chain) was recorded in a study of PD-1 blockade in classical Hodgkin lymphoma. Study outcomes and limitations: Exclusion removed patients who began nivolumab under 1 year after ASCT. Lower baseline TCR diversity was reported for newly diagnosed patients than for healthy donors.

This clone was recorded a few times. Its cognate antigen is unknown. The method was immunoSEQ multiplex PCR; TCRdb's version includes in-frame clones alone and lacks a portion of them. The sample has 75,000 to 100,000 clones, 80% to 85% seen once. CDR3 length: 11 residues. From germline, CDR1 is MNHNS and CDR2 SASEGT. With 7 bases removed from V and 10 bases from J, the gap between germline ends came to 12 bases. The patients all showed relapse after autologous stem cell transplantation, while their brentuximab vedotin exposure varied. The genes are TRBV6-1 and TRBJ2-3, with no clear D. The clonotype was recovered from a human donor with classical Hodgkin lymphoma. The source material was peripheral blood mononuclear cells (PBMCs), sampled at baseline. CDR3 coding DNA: TGTGCCAGCATCTCGTGGCCTGCGCAGTATTTT. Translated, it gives CASISWPAQYF.